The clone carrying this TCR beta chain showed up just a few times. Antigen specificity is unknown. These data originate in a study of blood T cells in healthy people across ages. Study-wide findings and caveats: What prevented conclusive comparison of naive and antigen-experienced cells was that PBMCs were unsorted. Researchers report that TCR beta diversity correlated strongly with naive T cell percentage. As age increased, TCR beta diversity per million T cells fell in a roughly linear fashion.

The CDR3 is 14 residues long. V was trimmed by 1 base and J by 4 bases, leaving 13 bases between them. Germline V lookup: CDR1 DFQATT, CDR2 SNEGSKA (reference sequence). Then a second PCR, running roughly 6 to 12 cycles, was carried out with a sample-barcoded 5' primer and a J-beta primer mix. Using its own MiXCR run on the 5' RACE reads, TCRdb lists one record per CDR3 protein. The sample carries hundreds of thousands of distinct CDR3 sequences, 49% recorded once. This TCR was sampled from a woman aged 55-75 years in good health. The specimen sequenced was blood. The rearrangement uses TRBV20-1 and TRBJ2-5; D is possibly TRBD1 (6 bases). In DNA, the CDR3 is TGCAGTGCTAGAGGAACACAGGGCCGAGAGACCCAGTACTTC. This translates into CSARGTQGRETQYF.